These 8 T cell receptor beta chains were sequenced from one sample in a study of cytomegalovirus exposure and HLA in healthy donors. The study ran its PCR with 60 Vbeta and 13 Jbeta primers. This table comes from immunoSEQ multiplex PCR, and its TCRdb copy is limited to in-frame clones, with some not included. The sample has around 170,000 clones, over 70% seen once. The material sequenced was PBMCs. These receptors were taken from a man aged 45-65 years in good health and CMV-seropositive.

The rearrangement uses TRBV7-9 and TRBJ1-1; 11 nucleotides agree with TRBD1. The CDR3 is 15 amino acids. Trimming removed 5 bases from V and 3 bases from J; junction bases left unmatched: 5. Germline V gene sequence: CDR1 SEHNR, CDR2 FQNEAQ (reference sequence). CDR3: CASSRGQGADTEAFF. CDR3 nucleotides: TGTGCCAGCAGCAGAGGACAGGGGGCTGACACTGAAGCTTTCTTT.

The chain links TRBV4-1 to TRBJ2-7; 7 nucleotides match TRBD2. Trimming cost V 1 base and J 0 bases; bases outside gene matches: 6. The CDR3 is 16 residues long. From germline, CDR1 is MGHRA and CDR2 YSYEKL. The CDR3 protein is CASSQVSSGSSYEQYF. The CDR3 DNA is TGCGCCAGCAGCCAAGTGTCTAGCGGATCCTCCTACGAGCAGTACTTC.

The chain uses TRBV6-5 and TRBJ2-5; 10 nucleotides line up with TRBD1. CDR3 length: 14 residues. Germline-derived CDR1 and CDR2 are MNHEY and SVGAGI. The ends lost 10 bases at V and 7 bases at J; junction bases unmatched: 12. CDR3 nucleotide sequence: TGTGCCACCGTGCGGGACAGGGGTTTCTCGACCCAGTACTTC. This sequence encodes CATVRDRGFSTQYF.

The chain joins TRBV5-1 to TRBJ1-4; no clear D gene. The V and J ends lost 3 bases and 7 bases respectively, with 19 bases between them. Germline CDR1 SGHRS, CDR2 YFSETQ. This CDR3 has 16 residues. CDR3 sequence: CASSSISAGSAEKLFF. CDR3 sequence (DNA): TGCGCCAGCAGCTCAATATCGGCGGGTAGCGCTGAAAAACTGTTTTTT.

V gene TRBV6-1 combines with J gene TRBJ1-2, with unresolved D. The V end lost 6 bases, the J end lost 3 bases, and 8 bases lay between the germline ends. CDR3 length: 12 amino acids. Germline V gene lookup returns CDR1 MNHNS and CDR2 SASEGT. CDR3 DNA: TGTGCCAGCAGAGCTCGGGACTATGGCTACACCTTC. It translates to CASRARDYGYTF.

The chain has TRBV29-1 and TRBJ2-7, with TRBD2 matching over 7 bases. This CDR3 is 12 amino acids long. The V and J ends lost 5 bases and 2 bases, in that order; junction bases with no gene match: 3. Germline CDR1 SQVTM, CDR2 ANQGSEA. Written as DNA, the CDR3 is TGCAGCGTTCGTCGGGGGGCCTACGAGCAGTACTTC. It specifies CSVRRGAYEQYF.

The genes are TRBV2 and TRBJ2-2, with TRBD1 identical over 8 bases. The V segment lost 6 bases and the J segment 5 bases; nucleotides outside the gene matches: 5. This CDR3 contains 14 residues. CDR1 and CDR2 (germline): SNHLY, FYNNEI. For the CDR3, the DNA is TGTGCCAGCAGGGACAGGGTGGGGACCGGGGAGCTGTTTTTT. This encodes CASRDRVGTGELFF.

The chain employs TRBV7-3 and TRBJ1-5; TRBD1 might be the D (5 bases). The CDR3 runs to 13 residues. Germline V gene data show CDR1 as SGHTA and CDR2 as FQGTGA. Trimming took off 4 bases at V and 7 bases at J, with 11 bases between the two ends. Here the CDR3 DNA reads TGTGCCAGCAGCTCCGCCGGGGGACAGCCCCAGCATTTT. This sequence encodes CASSSAGGQPQHF.